This T cell receptor beta chain was sequenced for a study of response to subunit inactivated influenza vaccine (dated by TCRdb to the late 2010s). Context from the whole study: Deep quantitative T cell receptor repertoire profiling was used in the study to track responses to a trivalent subunit inactivated influenza vaccine.

The library came from RT-PCR. The instrument given in TCRdb is Illumina HiSeq 2500. TCRdb reprocessed the public reads (quality trimming at Q25 with fastp, clone calling with MiXCR) and kept in-frame beta chains. Every entry covers one CDR3 protein and lists the most common genes and DNA from its rows. The sample yields around 790,000 distinct CDR3 sequences; 21% were counted once. The biggest ten clones account for roughly a tenth of the sample. A remark on this clonotype: Its target antigen remains unknown. Per-base qualities were not stored, and no clone one base away is much larger.

What the research found in general, with its limitations: The authors proposed that each seasonal influenza vaccination may bring in only a limited number of new T cells.

The germline V gene supplies CDR1 MNHNS and CDR2 SASEGT. The CDR3 runs 13 residues from the cysteine to the phenylalanine. Only CDR3 DNA remains: 39 bases, in frame from the first base. V has 8 bases trimmed and J has 3 bases trimmed; junction bases matching no gene number 3. The sequence was obtained from a man aged 50-59 years who received an inactivated influenza vaccine. Donor details come from another sample of the same person, matched by shared clones. The sequence joins TRBV6-1 to TRBJ1-5, and TRBD1 matches 8 of the central bases. This specimen was PBMCs from blood, taken roughly 5 days after vaccination. The CDR3 region has the sequence CASQTGVNQPQHF. The bases are TGTGCCAGCCAGACAGGGGTCAATCAGCCCCAGCATTTT.